These 6 T cell receptor beta chains originate from one sample sequenced in a study of CD8+ T cells in alopecia areata. Sample treatment: oral pan-JAK inhibitor, 5-10 mg twice daily. cDNA serving as the sequencing template came from extracted, reverse transcribed RNA. Here immunoSEQ multiplex PCR was the method, and the copy in TCRdb shows in-frame clones only, minus some. This sample carries around 100,000 clones, around 71% of them seen once, and the ten largest clones take around a sixth. Sample: CD8+ T cells sorted from blood, taken around week 42, from a patient treated with tofacitinib. Source of these receptors: a human donor with alopecia areata.

This clone appeared a few times. The chain recombines TRBV7-9 with TRBJ1-2; perhaps TRBD1 as D (5 bases). From germline, CDR1 is SEHNR and CDR2 FQNEAQ (reference sequence). CDR3 length equals 14 residues. V was clipped by 5 bases and J by 0 bases, with 10 bases between them. CDR3: CASSQAGTNYGYTF. CDR3 nucleotide sequence: TGTGCCAGCAGCCAAGCAGGGACTAACTATGGCTACACCTTC.

The chain carries TRBV9 and TRBJ2-7; 7 nucleotides align to TRBD1. J lost 0 bases, V lost 4 bases, and 7 bases had no gene match. Germline CDR1 reads SGDLS; CDR2 reads YYNGEE. The CDR3 totals 15 residues. CDR3 in DNA: TGTGCCAGCAGCCCGTCGGGACAGCACTCCTACGAGCAGTACTTC. This sequence encodes CASSPSGQHSYEQYF.

This chain connects TRBV11-2 to TRBJ2-3; 8 bases match TRBD2. V trimming: 1 base; J trimming: 4 bases; junction bases outside the gene matches: 4. There are 15 residues in the CDR3. From germline, CDR1 is SGHAT and CDR2 FQNNGV. CDR3 sequence reads: CASSLGSGAPDTQYF. The CDR3, as DNA: TGTGCCAGCAGCTTAGGTAGCGGGGCCCCAGATACGCAGTATTTT. The entire variable domain, with the rest obtained from reference TRBV11-2 and TRBJ2-3, is as follows: EAGVAQSPRYKIIEKRQSVAFWCNPISGHATLYWYQQILGQGPKLLIQFQNNGVVDDSQLPKDRFSAERLKGVDSTLKIQPAKLEDSAVYLCASSLGSGAPDTQYFGPGTRLTVL.

This clone was seen only a few times. This chain connects TRBV9 to TRBJ2-2, with a weak D call TRBD1 (6 bases). Germline loops: CDR1 SGDLS, CDR2 YYNGEE. The CDR3 is 13 residues long. V lost 6 bases and J 3 bases, leaving 9 bases between the germline ends. CDR3 sequence: CASNSGDTGELFF. CDR3 sequence (DNA): TGTGCCAGCAACTCAGGGGACACCGGGGAGCTGTTTTTT.

The chain recombines TRBV23-1 with TRBJ2-7; D is possibly TRBD2 (5 bases). TRBV23-1 has ORF status, its function being uncertain. Trimming took 5 bases from V and 3 from J, leaving 17 bases between them. This CDR3 is 15 amino acids long. In DNA form, the CDR3 reads TGCGCCAGCAGTGCAGACGGCCGTGAGGGCTACGAGCAGTACTTC. Protein: CASSADGREGYEQYF.

This sequence joins TRBV11-2 and TRBJ2-7; D is perhaps TRBD2 (5 bases). Trimming stripped 1 base from V and 3 bases from J, with 7 bases between. The germline V gene encodes CDR1 SGHAT and CDR2 FQNNGV. This CDR3 region has 13 residues. Here the CDR3 reads CASSLVGDYEQYF. The CDR3 nucleotides read TGTGCCAGCAGCTTAGTCGGGGACTACGAGCAGTACTTC.